This entry is about one TCR beta chain. The record originates from a study of blood T cell repertoires in COVID-19. Under the authors' procedure: For nucleated cells, counts were estimated from reference gene primer amplification. The protocol was immunoSEQ multiplex PCR, while the TCRdb copy is restricted to in-frame clones and leaves out a portion. The V and J calls and the clone size are those of that table, but D and trimming were determined from the DNA. Of approximately 190,000 clones listed, around 83% are singletons. V lost 5 bases and J 3 bases, leaving 8 bases between the germline ends. The CDR3 loop spans 12 amino acids. The study drew participants aged about 18 to 89 years from some 24 US areas. Those designated as exposed participants met a COVID-19 case within 2 weeks before study entry.

The receptor was derived from a woman in her twenties or thirties who had been exposed to COVID-19. What was sequenced was PBMCs or T cells enriched from blood (not recorded which). This chain links TRBV12-3 or TRBV12-4 with TRBJ2-7, with a weak D call TRBD1 (5 bases). The CDR3 nucleotides read TGTGCCAGCAGTACAGGTTTCTACGAGCAGTACTTC. This translates into CASSTGFYEQYF.